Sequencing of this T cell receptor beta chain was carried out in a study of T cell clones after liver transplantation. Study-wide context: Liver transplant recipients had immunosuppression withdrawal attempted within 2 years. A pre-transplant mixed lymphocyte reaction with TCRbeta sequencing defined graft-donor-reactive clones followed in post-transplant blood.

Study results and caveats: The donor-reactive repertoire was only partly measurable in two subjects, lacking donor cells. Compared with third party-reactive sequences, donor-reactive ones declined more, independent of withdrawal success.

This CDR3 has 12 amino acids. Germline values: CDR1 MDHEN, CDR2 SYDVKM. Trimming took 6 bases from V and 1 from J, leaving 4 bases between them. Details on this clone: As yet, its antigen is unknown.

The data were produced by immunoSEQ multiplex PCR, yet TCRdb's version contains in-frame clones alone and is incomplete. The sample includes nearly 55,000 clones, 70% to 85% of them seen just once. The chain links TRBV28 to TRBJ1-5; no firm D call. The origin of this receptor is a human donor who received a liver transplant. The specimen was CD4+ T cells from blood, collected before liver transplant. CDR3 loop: CASRSSNQPQHF. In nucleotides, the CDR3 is TGTGCCAGCAGGTCCAGCAATCAGCCCCAGCATTTT.